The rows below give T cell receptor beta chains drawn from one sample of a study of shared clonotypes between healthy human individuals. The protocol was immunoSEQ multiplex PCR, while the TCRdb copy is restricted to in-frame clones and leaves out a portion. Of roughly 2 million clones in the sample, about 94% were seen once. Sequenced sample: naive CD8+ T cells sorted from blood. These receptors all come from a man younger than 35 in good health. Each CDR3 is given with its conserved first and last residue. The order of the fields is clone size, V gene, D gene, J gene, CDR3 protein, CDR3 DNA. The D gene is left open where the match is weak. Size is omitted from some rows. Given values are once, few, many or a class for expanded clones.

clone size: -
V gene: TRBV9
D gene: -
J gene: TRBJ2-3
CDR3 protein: CASSEGTVPDTQYF
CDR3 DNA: TGTGCCAGCAGCGAGGGGACTGTCCCAGATACGCAGTATTTT

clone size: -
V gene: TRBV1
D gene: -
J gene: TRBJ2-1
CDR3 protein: CTSSQERTSRGSNEQFF
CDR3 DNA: TGCACCAGCAGCCAAGAGAGGACTAGCCGTGGCAGCAATGAGCAGTTCTTC

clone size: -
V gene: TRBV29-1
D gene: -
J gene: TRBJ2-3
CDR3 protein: CSVEVRDLQDTQYF
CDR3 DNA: TGCAGCGTTGAAGTACGTGATCTCCAAGATACGCAGTATTTT

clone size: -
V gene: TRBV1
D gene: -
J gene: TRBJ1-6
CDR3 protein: CTSNQRRGGVYNSPLHF
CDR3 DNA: TGCACCAGCAACCAACGGCGGGGGGGCGTCTATAATTCACCCCTCCACTTT

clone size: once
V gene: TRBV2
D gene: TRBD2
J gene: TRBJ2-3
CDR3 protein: CASSESSGGTDTQYF
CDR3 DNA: TGTGCCAGCAGTGAAAGTAGCGGGGGCACAGATACGCAGTATTTT

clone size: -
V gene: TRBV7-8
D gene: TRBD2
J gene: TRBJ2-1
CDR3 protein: CASSPRLAGGYNEQFF
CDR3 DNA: TGTGCCAGCAGCCCCCGACTAGCGGGAGGGTACAATGAGCAGTTCTTC

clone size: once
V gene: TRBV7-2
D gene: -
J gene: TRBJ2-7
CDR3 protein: CASSLESSGSYEQYF
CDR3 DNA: TGTGCCAGCAGCTTAGAGAGTAGCGGTTCCTACGAGCAGTACTTC

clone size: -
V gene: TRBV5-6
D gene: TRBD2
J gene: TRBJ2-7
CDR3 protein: CASSVSGRSYEQYF
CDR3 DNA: TGTGCCAGCAGCGTTAGCGGGAGATCCTACGAGCAGTACTTC

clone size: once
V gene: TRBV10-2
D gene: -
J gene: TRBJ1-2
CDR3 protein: CASSESDGYGYTF
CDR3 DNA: TGCGCCAGCAGTGAGTCTGACGGGTATGGCTACACCTTC

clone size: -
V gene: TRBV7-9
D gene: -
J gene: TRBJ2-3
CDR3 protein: CASTEQAGMTDTQYF
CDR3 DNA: TGTGCCAGCACCGAACAGGCAGGGATGACAGATACGCAGTATTTT

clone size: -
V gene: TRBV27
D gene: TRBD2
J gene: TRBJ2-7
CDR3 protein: CASSEELAGVGEQYF
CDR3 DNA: TGTGCCAGCAGTGAAGAACTAGCGGGAGTGGGGGAGCAGTACTTC

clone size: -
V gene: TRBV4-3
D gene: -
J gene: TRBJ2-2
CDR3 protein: CASSQVLTGELFF
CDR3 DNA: TGCGCCAGCAGCCAAGTTCTCACCGGGGAGCTGTTTTTT

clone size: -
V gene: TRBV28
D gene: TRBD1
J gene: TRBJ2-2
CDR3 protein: CASSLEGTGWSGELFF
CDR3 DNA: TGTGCCAGCAGTTTGGAGGGGACAGGATGGTCCGGGGAGCTGTTTTTT

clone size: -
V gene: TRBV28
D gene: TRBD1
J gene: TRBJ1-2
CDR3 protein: CASSLGEGQGSGYTF
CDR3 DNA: TGTGCCAGCAGTTTGGGGGAGGGACAGGGGTCTGGCTACACCTTC

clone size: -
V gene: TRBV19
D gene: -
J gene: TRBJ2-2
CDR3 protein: CASSMVGVGIGELFF
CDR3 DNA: TGTGCCAGTAGTATGGTCGGGGTTGGAATCGGGGAGCTGTTTTTT

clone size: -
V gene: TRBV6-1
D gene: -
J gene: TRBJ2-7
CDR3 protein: CASTDRSSSYEQYF
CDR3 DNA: TGTGCCAGCACTGATCGCAGCAGCTCCTACGAGCAGTACTTC

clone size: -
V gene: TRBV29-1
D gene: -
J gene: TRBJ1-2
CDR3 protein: CSVEETGEGSRYTF
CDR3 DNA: TGCAGCGTTGAAGAAACGGGGGAGGGTTCCCGCTACACCTTC

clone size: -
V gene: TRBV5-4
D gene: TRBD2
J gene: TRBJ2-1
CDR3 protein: CASSPRIASGSSYNEQFF
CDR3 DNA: TGTGCCAGCAGCCCAAGAATCGCTAGCGGGAGCTCCTACAATGAGCAGTTCTTC

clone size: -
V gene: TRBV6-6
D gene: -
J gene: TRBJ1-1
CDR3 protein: CASSSSTEAFF
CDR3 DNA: TGTGCCAGCAGTTCTTCCACTGAAGCTTTCTTT

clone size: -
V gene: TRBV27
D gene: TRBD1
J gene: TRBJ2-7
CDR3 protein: CASSDRGLGYEQYF
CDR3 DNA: TGTGCCAGCAGCGACAGGGGGCTAGGCTACGAGCAGTACTTC

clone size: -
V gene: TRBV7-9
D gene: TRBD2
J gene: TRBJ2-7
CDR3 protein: CASSFSSGLAVEQYF
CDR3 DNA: TGTGCCAGCAGCTTTTCTTCAGGACTAGCAGTAGAGCAGTACTTC

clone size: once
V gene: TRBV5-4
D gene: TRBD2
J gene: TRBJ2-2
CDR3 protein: CASSFSGANTGELFF
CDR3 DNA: TGTGCCAGCAGCTTTAGCGGGGCGAACACCGGGGAGCTGTTTTTT

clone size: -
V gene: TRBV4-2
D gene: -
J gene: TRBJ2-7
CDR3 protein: CASSQEFQGNAYEQYF
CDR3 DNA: TGTGCCAGCAGCCAAGAGTTCCAGGGAAACGCCTACGAGCAGTACTTC

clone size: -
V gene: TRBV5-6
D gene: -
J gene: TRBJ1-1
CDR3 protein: CASSLEGGNTEAFF
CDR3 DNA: TGTGCCAGCAGCTTGGAGGGAGGGAACACTGAAGCTTTCTTT

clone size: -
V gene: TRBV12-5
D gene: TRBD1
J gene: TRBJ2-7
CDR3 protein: CASGLATVQGAPYEQYF
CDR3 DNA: TGTGCTAGTGGTTTGGCTACCGTTCAGGGGGCCCCCTACGAGCAGTACTTC

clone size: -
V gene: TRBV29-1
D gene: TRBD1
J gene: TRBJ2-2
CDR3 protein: CSTTGTGNTGELFF
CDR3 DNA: TGCAGCACTACCGGGACAGGGAACACCGGGGAGCTGTTTTTT

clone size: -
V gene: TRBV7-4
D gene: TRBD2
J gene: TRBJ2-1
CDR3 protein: CASSQSGTSGRGAYNEQFF
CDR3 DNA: TGTGCCAGCAGCCAATCCGGGACTAGCGGGAGAGGGGCCTACAATGAGCAGTTCTTC

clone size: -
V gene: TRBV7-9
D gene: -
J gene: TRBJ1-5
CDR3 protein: CASSLDGGTQHF
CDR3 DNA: TGTGCCAGCAGCTTAGATGGGGGGACCCAGCATTTT

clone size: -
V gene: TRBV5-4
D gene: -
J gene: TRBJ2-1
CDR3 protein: CASSIWGSSYNEQFF
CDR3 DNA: TGTGCCAGCAGCATATGGGGGAGCTCCTACAATGAGCAGTTCTTC

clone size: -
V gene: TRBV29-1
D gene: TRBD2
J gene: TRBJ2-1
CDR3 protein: CSVIPGTSGLYEQFF
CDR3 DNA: TGCAGCGTTATACCCGGGACTAGCGGACTATATGAGCAGTTCTTC

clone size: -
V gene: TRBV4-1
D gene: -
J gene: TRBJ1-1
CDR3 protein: CASSQATFYEAFF
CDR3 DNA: TGCGCCAGCAGCCAAGCTACCTTCTATGAAGCTTTCTTT

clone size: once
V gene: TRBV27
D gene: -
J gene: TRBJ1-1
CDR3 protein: CASSLYGQGGTEAFF
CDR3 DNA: TGTGCCAGCAGTTTATACGGGCAGGGAGGCACTGAAGCTTTCTTT

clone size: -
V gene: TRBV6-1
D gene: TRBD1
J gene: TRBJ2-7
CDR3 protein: CASSEAGEGQGFEQYF
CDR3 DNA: TGTGCCAGCAGTGAAGCGGGTGAGGGACAGGGGTTCGAGCAGTACTTC

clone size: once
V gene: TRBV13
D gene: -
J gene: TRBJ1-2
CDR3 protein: CASSLWGANYGYTF
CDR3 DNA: TGTGCCAGCAGCTTGTGGGGAGCTAACTATGGCTACACCTTC